This T cell receptor beta chain was identified in a study of siplizumab effects on memory and regulatory T cells. Findings and caveats of the study: Proliferating Tregs taken from siplizumab cultures were not shown to have a confirmed suppressive function.

Assays examined approximately 99,000 TCR templates per sample. The repertoire was sequenced with immunoSEQ multiplex PCR; TCRdb's copy has only in-frame clones and lacks some. Of about 100,000 clones listed, 92% are singletons. With 4 bases removed from V and 1 base from J, the gap between germline ends came to 17 bases. The CDR3 is 17 residues long. From germline, CDR1 is ENHRY and CDR2 SYGVKD. With respect to this clone: Its antigen is currently unknown.

Input material: Tregs sorted from blood. The gene calls are TRBV10-3 and TRBJ2-1; weak D call: TRBD1 (6 bases). This receptor was identified in a human donor in good health. CDR3 nucleotides: TGTGCCATCAGTGTGGGGACAACAAGAACTTCCTACAATGAGCAGTTCTTC. Translation: CAISVGTTRTSYNEQFF.